These T cell receptor beta chains were read from a single sample in a study of blood T cell repertoires in COVID-19. This table comes from immunoSEQ multiplex PCR, and its TCRdb copy is limited to in-frame clones, with some not included. The table has 130,000 to 150,000 clones, around 87% seen once. Sequencing was performed on peripheral blood. The receptors here all came from a woman in her thirties or forties with acute or convalescent COVID-19. Both conserved end residues are part of each CDR3. D genes are given only for firm matches. Size is omitted from some rows. Given values are once, few, many or a class for expanded clones.

>TRBV9|-|TRBJ1-5|-
TGTGCCAGCGGGAAATACAGGGTGTTCAATCAGCCCCAGCATTTT
CASGKYRVFNQPQHF
>TRBV19|-|TRBJ1-2|-
TGTGCCAGTATGGAGGGGAGATATGGCTACACCTTC
CASMEGRYGYTF
>TRBV15|TRBD1|TRBJ2-1|-
TGTGCCACCAGCAGAGATCTCGCAGGGGGAGTCGATGAGCAGTTCTTC
CATSRDLAGGVDEQFF
>TRBV4-3|TRBD2|TRBJ2-1|-
TGCGCCAGCAGCCAAGATAGGAGCGGGGGATCCAATGAGCAGTTCTTC
CASSQDRSGGSNEQFF
>TRBV10-3|-|TRBJ1-1|-
TGTGCCATCAGTGAGTCGGGGGGGGGCACTGAAGCTTTCTTT
CAISESGGGTEAFF
>TRBV3-1/TRBV3-2|TRBD1|TRBJ1-4|-
TGTGCCAGCAGCCCTAAACCGCCCCAGGGGGCCAGAGAAAAACTGTTTTTT
CASSPKPPQGAREKLFF
>TRBV6-5|TRBD2|TRBJ2-1|once
TGTGCCACCTCTAGCGGGGGGAGCTCCTACAATGAGCAGTTCTTC
CATSSGGSSYNEQFF
>TRBV29-1|-|TRBJ1-1|-
TGCAGCGTTCTAGACGGGGGAAGGACTGAAGCTTTCTTT
CSVLDGGRTEAFF
>TRBV5-6|TRBD2|TRBJ2-7|-
TGTGCCAGCAGCTACGGACTAGCGGGCTATTCGTACGAGCAGTACTTC
CASSYGLAGYSYEQYF
>TRBV6-2/TRBV6-3|TRBD1|TRBJ2-7|few
TGTGCCAGCAGTATGACAGGGCCCTACGAGCAGTACTTC
CASSMTGPYEQYF
>TRBV19|-|TRBJ2-7|-
TGTGCCAGTAGGGTCAGTCCAAGCTCCTACGAGCAGTACTTC
CASRVSPSSYEQYF
>TRBV6-5|TRBD1|TRBJ2-2|once
TGTGCCAGCGGAATTCCGGGACAGAGCACCCGGGAGCTGTTTTTT
CASGIPGQSTRELFF
>TRBV3-1/TRBV3-2|TRBD2|TRBJ2-1|-
TGTGCCAGCAGCCAGAGCGGGGATGAGCAGTTCTTC
CASSQSGDEQFF
>TRBV6-5|-|TRBJ2-4|-
TGTGCCAGCCGAGGTGAGGTGTTCGGCAAAAACATTCAGTACTTC
CASRGEVFGKNIQYF
>TRBV10-3|TRBD1|TRBJ1-2|-
TGTGCCATCAGTGTTGCCTCCGGGACAGGGGGGACCGTTGGCTACACCTTC
CAISVASGTGGTVGYTF
>TRBV7-9|TRBD1|TRBJ2-1|-
TGTGCCAGCAGCCCCCGGGACAGGCGTTCGGATGAGCAGTTCTTC
CASSPRDRRSDEQFF
>TRBV11-2|-|TRBJ1-2|-
TGTGCCAGCACCTCGACCCGGGGGAGGATATATGGCTACACCTTC
CASTSTRGRIYGYTF
>TRBV9|-|TRBJ1-3|medium-sized
TGTGCCAGCAGCGAGAGTGCGGCCGCCGACACCATATATTTT
CASSESAAADTIYF
>TRBV10-1|TRBD2|TRBJ2-1|-
TGCGCCAGCAGTGAGGGGGCTAGCGGTTACAATGAGCAGTTCTTC
CASSEGASGYNEQFF
>TRBV9|TRBD1|TRBJ1-2|once
TGTGCCAGCAGCGTAATGGCAGGGGGTAACTATGGCTACACCTTC
CASSVMAGGNYGYTF
>TRBV9|TRBD1|TRBJ2-2|-
TGTGCCAGCAGCCTCCACTCGGGACAGGGGGTAACCGGGGAGCTGTTTTTT
CASSLHSGQGVTGELFF
>TRBV5-8|-|TRBJ2-2|-
TGTGCCAGCAGCATACAGGATTCCGGGGAGCTGTTTTTT
CASSIQDSGELFF
>TRBV3-1/TRBV3-2|TRBD2|TRBJ2-5|-
TGTGCCAGCAGCCATCTAGCGGGGTTGGAACAAGAGACCCAGTACTTC
CASSHLAGLEQETQYF
>TRBV7-2|-|TRBJ2-7|-
TGTGCCAGCAGCCTTCACCTGGACAGCGCTTTTTACGAGCAGTACTTC
CASSLHLDSAFYEQYF
>TRBV13|-|TRBJ2-7|-
TGTGCCAGCAGCTTAGAAGCGGACCGGTCCTACGAGCAGTACTTC
CASSLEADRSYEQYF
>TRBV5-1|-|TRBJ2-5|-
TGCGCCAGCAGCTTGGAGTCTGGGAGACAAGAGACCCAGTACTTC
CASSLESGRQETQYF
>TRBV3-1/TRBV3-2|-|TRBJ1-1|-
TGTGCCAGCAGCCAAAGGCGGTCCGACACTGAAGCTTTCTTT
CASSQRRSDTEAFF
>TRBV28|TRBD1|TRBJ1-6|-
TGTGCCAGCAGAAGGGACAGGTTAAATTCACCCCTCCACTTT
CASRRDRLNSPLHF
>TRBV7-9|-|TRBJ1-2|-
TGTGCCAGCAGCACGGCAGGGGACGATGGCTACACCTTC
CASSTAGDDGYTF
>TRBV6-2/TRBV6-3|TRBD2|TRBJ2-7|-
TGTGCCAGCACCCCGGGGGGGAGGCCCTACGAGCAGTACTTC
CASTPGGRPYEQYF
>TRBV6-2/TRBV6-3|-|TRBJ1-1|-
TGTGCCAGCAGTCGAGGGGGGGGGATCGACACTGAAGCTTTCTTT
CASSRGGGIDTEAFF
>TRBV18|-|TRBJ1-2|once
TGTGCCAGCTCACCCCGACAGATTGACTATGGCTACACCTTC
CASSPRQIDYGYTF
>TRBV5-5|-|TRBJ1-6|-
TGTGCCAGCAGGACAGGACTTCATTCACCCCTCCACTTT
CASRTGLHSPLHF
>TRBV5-4|TRBD2|TRBJ2-1|-
TGTGCCAGCAGCTTCCTAGCGGGAGAGTATGAGCAGTTCTTC
CASSFLAGEYEQFF
>TRBV4-3|TRBD1|TRBJ1-6|-
TGCGCCAGCAGCCAAGATCAGCGGACAGGGAGCTATAATTCACCCCTCCACTTT
CASSQDQRTGSYNSPLHF
>TRBV5-1|TRBD1|TRBJ1-3|-
TGCGCCAGCAGCTACGGACAGGGGAATGGAAACACCATATATTTT
CASSYGQGNGNTIYF
>TRBV7-3|TRBD2|TRBJ2-1|once
TGTGCCAGCAGCTCGACTAGCGGGAGCAATGAGCAGTTCTTC
CASSSTSGSNEQFF